This T cell receptor beta chain was found in a study of CD8 T cells in ankylosing spondylitis. To note about this clonotype: The junction departs from the called germline gene at one end, perhaps through a read error.

Looked up from germline, CDR1 is DFQATT and CDR2 is SNEGSKA (reference sequence). This CDR3 has 17 residues. Making the TCR beta libraries involved quantitative 5'-RACE with molecular barcodes. TCRdb reprocessed the 5' RACE reads via MiXCR and lists one record per CDR3 protein. The sample includes 150,000 to 200,000 distinct CDR3 sequences, roughly 13% of them seen just once. The clonotype originates from a female donor with ankylosing spondylitis or in good health (not recorded which). The chain couples TRBV20-1 to TRBJ2-1, with TRBD2 as a possible D gene (6 bases). Input material: blood, either unsorted or a sorted T cell fraction (not recorded which). The CDR3 loop reads CCALAPGLRSSYNEQFF. The DNA of the CDR3 is TGCTGTGCTCTCGCCCCGGGACTCCGGAGCTCCTACAATGAGCAGTTCTTC.